One sample yielded the 10 T cell receptor beta chains listed below, sequenced in a study of persistence of HIV-infected CD4 T cells. These receptors are not linked to any known antigen. This was the immunoSEQ version 4 assay in survey mode. Repertoires were generated with immunoSEQ multiplex PCR, while TCRdb's copy carries only in-frame clones and drops some. The sample consists of tens of thousands of clones, 82% of them appearing once. Stimulation used approximately 10 ug/mL lysate from CMV-infected fibroblasts. CD40L/CD69 double-negative CD45RO-high memory CD4+ T cells were collected. Source: CD4+ T cells sorted from PBMCs after approximately 19-hour stimulation, taken from a patient who received antiretroviral therapy. The receptors here all came from an adult man with HIV who was CMV-seropositive.

V usage is TRBV7-6 and J usage is TRBJ1-1; D gene unclear. The V end was cut by 10 bases, the J end by 0 bases, with 12 bases between. Germline assignment: CDR1 SGHVS and CDR2 FNYEAQ. The length of the CDR3 is 13 residues. The CDR3 DNA sequence: TGTGCCATCCGGCGTGAAATGAACACTGAAGCTTTCTTT. Amino acid sequence: CAIRREMNTEAFF.

As DNA, the CDR3 is TGTGCCAGCAGCCGCTCACAGGGAGGGGGTGGCTACACCTTC. Residues: CASSRSQGGGGYTF. This rearrangement joins TRBV28 to TRBJ1-2, with a possible D match to TRBD1 (6 bases). V lost 6 bases, J lost 7 bases, and 18 bases lay in between. Germline CDR1 MDHEN, CDR2 SYDVKM. The CDR3 length is 14 residues.

The rearrangement links TRBV5-1 to TRBJ2-7, with 9 bases identical to TRBD2. Germline V gene lookup returns CDR1 SGHRS and CDR2 YFSETQ. Losses at the gene ends were 3 bases for V and 7 bases for J; bases not matched to a gene: 2. The CDR3 spans 12 residues. Here the CDR3 reads CASSYTSGEQYF. CDR3 nucleotides: TGCGCCAGCAGCTATACTAGCGGGGAGCAGTACTTC.

The chain joins TRBV5-1 to TRBJ1-4; D possibly corresponds to TRBD1 (5 bases). The V gene lost 3 bases and the J gene lost 7 bases, with 16 bases spanning the gap. Germline V gene lookup returns CDR1 SGHRS and CDR2 YFSETQ. CDR3 length: 15 residues. The CDR3 region has the DNA TGCGCCAGCAGCTCTGGGAGCAGGGAGGGTGAAAAACTGTTTTTT. Protein product: CASSSGSREGEKLFF.

The rearrangement joins TRBV19 to TRBJ2-3; D may be TRBD1 or TRBD2 (5 bases each). This CDR3 is 15 amino acids long. Trimming shortened V by 5 bases and J by 5 bases, and 17 bases separated the two germline ends. Germline-derived CDR1 and CDR2 are LNHDA and SQIVND (reference sequence). DNA for the CDR3: TGTGCCAGTAGTGGGATCGGGACGATCAAAGATACGCAGTATTTT. It specifies CASSGIGTIKDTQYF.

The chain couples TRBV19 to TRBJ2-3; maybe TRBD2 (5 bases). Germline V lookup: CDR1 LNHDA, CDR2 SQIVND (reference sequence). V was cut by 6 bases and J by 5 bases, with 21 bases left in between. The CDR3 covers 16 residues. The chain's CDR3 is CASSNPREGIGDTQYF. The CDR3 DNA reads TGTGCCAGTAGCAATCCCCGGGAAGGGATCGGAGATACGCAGTATTTT. Looking up the rest from reference TRBV19 and TRBJ2-3 gives the full variable domain: DGGITQSPKYLFRKEGQNVTLSCEQNLNHDAMYWYRQDPGQGLRLIYYSQIVNDFQKGDIAEGYSVSREKKESFPLTVTSAQKNPTAFYLCASSNPREGIGDTQYFGPGTRLTVL.

The chain couples TRBV21-1 to TRBJ2-2; the listed D gene, TRBD1, was not tested against the DNA. TRBV21-1 is recorded as a pseudogene. The CDR3 is made up of 16 amino acids. This CDR3 reads CASSNEIDRNTGELFF. CDR3 sequence (DNA): TGTGCCAGCAGCAACGAAATTGACAGAAACACCGGGGAGCTGTTTTTT.

This sequence joins TRBV29-1 and TRBJ1-2, with unresolved D. Germline CDR1 is SQVTM and CDR2 is ANQGSEA. Trimming stripped 7 bases from V and 3 bases from J, with 12 bases between. The CDR3 is made up of 12 amino acids. The CDR3 protein is CSAERSYYGYTF. DNA of the CDR3: TGCAGCGCTGAGAGATCCTACTATGGCTACACCTTC.

The J gene is TRBJ2-3, the V gene TRBV19, with 10 nucleotides matching TRBD2. From germline, CDR1 is LNHDA and CDR2 SQIVND (reference sequence). The CDR3 loop spans 17 amino acids. J was trimmed by 0 bases and V by 4 bases; bases with no gene match: 7. This CDR3 reads CASSTPGLAASTDTQYF. The CDR3 DNA sequence: TGTGCCAGTAGTACCCCCGGACTAGCGGCTAGCACAGATACGCAGTATTTT.

This clone was picked up one time. This chain uses TRBV6-5 with TRBJ2-3, with D possibly TRBD1 on 5 matching bases. V was shortened by 8 bases and J by 0 bases, with 9 bases between the two germline ends. CDR1 is MNHEY, CDR2 SVGAGI, per germline. The CDR3 length is 13 residues. The CDR3 loop reads CASLGQSTDTQYF. The CDR3 DNA follows: TGTGCCAGCCTGGGGCAAAGCACAGATACGCAGTATTTT.